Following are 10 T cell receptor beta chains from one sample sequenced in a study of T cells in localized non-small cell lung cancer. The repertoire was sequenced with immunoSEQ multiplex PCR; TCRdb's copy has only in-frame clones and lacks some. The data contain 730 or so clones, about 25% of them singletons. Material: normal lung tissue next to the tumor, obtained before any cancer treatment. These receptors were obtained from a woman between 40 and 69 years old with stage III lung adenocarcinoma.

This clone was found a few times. CDR3 nucleotides: TGCGCCAGCAGCCGGGGGACGGGGAACTATGGCTACACCTTC. Protein: CASSRGTGNYGYTF. The rearrangement uses TRBV4-1 and TRBJ1-2; D might be TRBD1 (5 bases). There are 14 residues in the CDR3. Germline V CDR1 and CDR2: MGHRA, YSYEKL. Trimming left V 4 bases short and J 2 bases short, with 11 bases between.

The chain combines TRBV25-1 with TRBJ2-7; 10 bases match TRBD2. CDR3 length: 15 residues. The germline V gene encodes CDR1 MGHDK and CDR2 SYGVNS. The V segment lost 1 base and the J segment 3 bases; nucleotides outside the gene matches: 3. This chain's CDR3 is CASSESLAGVYEQYF. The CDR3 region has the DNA TGTGCCAGCAGTGAATCCCTAGCGGGAGTCTACGAGCAGTACTTC.

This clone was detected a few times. This CDR3 is CATQDSNQPQHF. In DNA, the CDR3 is TGTGCCACCCAAGACAGCAATCAGCCCCAGCATTTT. V usage is TRBV6-8 and J usage is TRBJ1-5, with unresolved D. The germline V gene encodes CDR1 MNHGY and CDR2 SAAAGT. CDR3 length: 12 amino acids. V was shortened by 10 bases and J by 1 base, with 8 bases between the two germline ends.

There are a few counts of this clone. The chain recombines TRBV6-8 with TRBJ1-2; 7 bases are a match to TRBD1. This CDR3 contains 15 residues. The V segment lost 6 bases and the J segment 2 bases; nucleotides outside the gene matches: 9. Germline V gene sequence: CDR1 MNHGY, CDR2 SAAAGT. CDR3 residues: CASSGTGDGNYGYTF. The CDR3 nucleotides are TGTGCCAGCAGCGGAACAGGGGACGGGAACTATGGCTACACCTTC.

As DNA, the CDR3 is TGTGCCAGTAGTTGGGGACGGACTAACTATGGCTACACCTTC. Translation gives CASSWGRTNYGYTF. The rearrangement links TRBV19 to TRBJ1-2; possibly TRBD1 for D (5 bases). Trimming removed 5 bases at V and 0 bases at J, with 10 bases between. This CDR3 is built from 14 residues. Germline CDR1 is LNHDA and CDR2 is SQIVND (reference sequence).

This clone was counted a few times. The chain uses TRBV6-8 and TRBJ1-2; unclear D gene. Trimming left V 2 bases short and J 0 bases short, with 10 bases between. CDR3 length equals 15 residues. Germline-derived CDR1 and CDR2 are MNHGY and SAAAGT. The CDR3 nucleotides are TGTGCCAGCAGTTACACGGCGGTAGCTAACTATGGCTACACCTTC. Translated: CASSYTAVANYGYTF.

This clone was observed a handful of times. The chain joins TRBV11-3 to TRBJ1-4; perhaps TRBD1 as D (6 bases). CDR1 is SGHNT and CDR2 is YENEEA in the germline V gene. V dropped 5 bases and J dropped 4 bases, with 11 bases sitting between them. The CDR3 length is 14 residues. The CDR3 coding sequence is TGTGCCAGCAGCCCTGACAGGTTTAATGAAAAACTGTTTTTT. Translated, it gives CASSPDRFNEKLFF.

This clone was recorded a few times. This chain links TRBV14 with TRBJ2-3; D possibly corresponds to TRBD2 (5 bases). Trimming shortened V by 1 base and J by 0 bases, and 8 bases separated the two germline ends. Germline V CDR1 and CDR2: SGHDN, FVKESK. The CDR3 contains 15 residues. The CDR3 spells CASSQGESSTDTQYF. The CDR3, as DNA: TGTGCCAGCAGCCAAGGGGAGTCTAGCACAGATACGCAGTATTTT.

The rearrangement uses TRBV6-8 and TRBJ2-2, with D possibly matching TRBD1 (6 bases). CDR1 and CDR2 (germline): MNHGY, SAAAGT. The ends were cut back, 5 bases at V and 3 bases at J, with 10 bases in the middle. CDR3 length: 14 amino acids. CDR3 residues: CASSLGQYTGELFF. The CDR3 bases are TGTGCCAGCAGTCTCGGACAGTACACCGGGGAGCTGTTTTTT.

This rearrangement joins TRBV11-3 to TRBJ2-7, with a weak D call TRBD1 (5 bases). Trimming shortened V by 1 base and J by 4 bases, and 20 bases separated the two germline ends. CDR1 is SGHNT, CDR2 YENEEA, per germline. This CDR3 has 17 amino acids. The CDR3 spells CASSLVWTPGMFYEQYF. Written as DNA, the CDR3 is TGTGCCAGCAGCTTAGTTTGGACACCAGGGATGTTTTACGAGCAGTACTTC. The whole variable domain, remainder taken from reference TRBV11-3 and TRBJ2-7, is EAGVVQSPRYKIIEKKQPVAFWCNPISGHNTLYWYLQNLGQGPELLIRYENEEAVDDSQLPKDRFSAERLKGVDSTLKIQPAELGDSAVYLCASSLVWTPGMFYEQYFGPGTRLTVT.